These 29 T cell receptor beta chains share one sample of origin, sequenced in a study of cytomegalovirus exposure and HLA in healthy donors. Use of 60 Vbeta and 13 Jbeta primers characterized the PCR. Clones were read by immunoSEQ multiplex PCR, and TCRdb kept only the in-frame ones, dropping some. The sample records fewer than 200,000 clones, roughly two thirds being singletons. Sample: PBMCs. Source of these receptors: a woman in her thirties or forties in good health and CMV-seropositive.

V gene TRBV6-5 combines with J gene TRBJ2-3, with 11 bases that match TRBD2. With 6 bases clipped from V and 2 bases from J, the junction kept 4 bases outside the gene matches. The CDR3 is made up of 15 amino acids. Per germline, CDR1 MNHEY and CDR2 SVGAGI. The CDR3 here is CASRRLAGLTDTQYF. CDR3 DNA sequence: TGTGCCAGCAGGAGACTAGCGGGACTCACAGATACGCAGTATTTT.

The chain employs TRBV7-2 and TRBJ1-5, with D possibly TRBD1 on 5 matching bases. Trimming removed 4 bases from V and 6 bases from J, with 10 bases in between. Germline CDR1 SGHTA, CDR2 FQGNSA. This CDR3 spans 13 amino acids. CDR3: CASSSQGGQPQHF. CDR3 bases: TGTGCCAGCAGCTCGCAGGGTGGTCAGCCCCAGCATTTT.

This sequence joins TRBV27 and TRBJ2-7; a possible D gene is TRBD1 (6 bases). CDR3 size: 13 residues. Deletions cut 5 bases from V and 1 base from J, with 9 bases between. The V gene's germline CDR1 is MNHEY and CDR2 SMNVEV (reference sequence). The CDR3 sequence is CASSVGTSYEQYF. The CDR3 DNA is TGTGCCAGCAGTGTTGGGACATCCTACGAGCAGTACTTC.

V gene TRBV27 combines with J gene TRBJ2-5; tentative D call: TRBD2 (5 bases). Germline CDR1 is MNHEY and CDR2 is SMNVEV (reference sequence). The CDR3 spans 15 residues. V lost 2 bases, J lost 2 bases, and 12 bases lay in between. The CDR3 coding sequence is TGTGCCAGCAGTTTAGTATACGGGAAACAAGAGACCCAGTACTTC. Its translation is CASSLVYGKQETQYF.

This clone was seen a handful of times. The V call is TRBV7-9, the J call TRBJ1-1; the D is unclear. Germline V gives CDR1 SEHNR, CDR2 FQNEAQ (reference sequence). Trimming took 4 bases from V and 0 from J, leaving 6 bases between them. This CDR3 is 13 amino acids long. The CDR3 region is CASSSTVNTEAFF. The CDR3 region has the DNA TGTGCCAGCAGCTCTACAGTGAACACTGAAGCTTTCTTT.

This clone was counted once. The chain is built from TRBV27 and TRBJ2-3; TRBD2 agrees at 11 bases. There are 16 residues in the CDR3. V trimming: 5 bases; J trimming: 5 bases; junction bases outside the gene matches: 9. Germline V lookup: CDR1 MNHEY, CDR2 SMNVEV (reference sequence). The CDR3 reads CASSQRLAGFRDTQYF. The CDR3 nucleotides read TGTGCCAGCAGTCAAAGACTAGCGGGGTTTAGAGATACGCAGTATTTT.

In its sample, this clone was seen a few times. The chain carries TRBV21-1 and TRBJ2-7; TRBD2 is the table's D call and was not checked against the DNA. TRBV21-1 constitutes a pseudogene. The CDR3 totals 18 residues. The CDR3 region has the DNA TGTGCCAGCAGCAGATCGGGTGCCCCCGAGCAACCAGCCTACGAGCAGTACTTC. This translates into CASSRSGAPEQPAYEQYF.

This rearrangement joins TRBV7-2 to TRBJ2-3; 8 nucleotides agree with TRBD2. The CDR3 is made up of 14 amino acids. V dropped 4 bases and J dropped 5; count of bases not matched to a gene: 5. Germline CDR1 is SGHTA and CDR2 is FQGNSA. The CDR3 loop reads CASSSREGGDTQYF. The CDR3 DNA is TGTGCCAGCAGCTCCCGGGAGGGGGGAGATACGCAGTATTTT. The full variable domain, in which reference TRBV7-2 and TRBJ2-3 provide the parts outside the CDR3, is GAGVSQSPSNKVTEKGKDVELRCDPISGHTALYWYRQSLGQGLEFLIYFQGNSAPDKSGLPSDRFSAERTGGSVSTLTIQRTQQEDSAVYLCASSSREGGDTQYFGPGTRLTVL.

The chain links TRBV4-2 to TRBJ1-1; no clear D. Looked up from germline, CDR1 is LGHNA and CDR2 is YNFKEQ. V shed 1 base and J shed 0 bases, with 6 bases lying between them. The CDR3 has 14 amino acids. The CDR3 bases are TGTGCCAGCAGCCAAGTCGGTATGAACACTGAAGCTTTCTTT. Protein sequence: CASSQVGMNTEAFF.

The V and J genes are TRBV27 and TRBJ2-5; the D is unclear. The ends were cut back, 5 bases at V and 0 bases at J, with 13 bases in the middle. This CDR3 is 15 amino acids long. Germline V gives CDR1 MNHEY, CDR2 SMNVEV (reference sequence). This chain's CDR3 is CASSTQSLYQETQYF. The DNA for the CDR3 is TGTGCCAGCAGTACACAGTCCCTGTACCAAGAGACCCAGTACTTC.

The table lists this clone with a few counts. This chain joins TRBV7-2 and TRBJ2-3, with a weak D call TRBD1 (7 bases). Germline V gene data show CDR1 as SGHTA and CDR2 as FQGNSA. The CDR3 is 16 amino acids. V was clipped by 7 bases and J by 2 bases, with 19 bases between them. The DNA of the CDR3 is TGTGCCAGCAACCTAAGGGGGCGGGGAGCCACAGATACGCAGTATTTT. Its protein is CASNLRGRGATDTQYF.

The chain joins TRBV25-1 to TRBJ1-3; perhaps TRBD1 as D (6 bases). Trimming took 0 bases from V and 2 from J, leaving 14 bases between them. The CDR3 has 17 amino acids. In germline, CDR1 is MGHDK, CDR2 SYGVNS. The DNA for the CDR3 is TGTGCCAGCAGTGAATATGGGGGCGGCAGGGCTGGAAACACCATATATTTT. Amino acids: CASSEYGGGRAGNTIYF.

The rearrangement joins TRBV4-1 to TRBJ2-7; TRBD1 matches 11 bases. The CDR3 contains 17 residues. Germline CDR1 MGHRA, CDR2 YSYEKL. V lost 8 bases to trimming and J lost 6 bases; unmatched junction nucleotides: 18. CDR3 sequence (DNA): TGCGCCAGCGGCACCCGTGATACAGGACAGGGGGCCATCGAGCAGTACTTC. Translated, it gives CASGTRDTGQGAIEQYF.

Concerning this clone itself: A junction end diverges from the germline sequence, so it may reflect a read error. This rearrangement joins TRBV7-7 to TRBJ2-5; 7 bases fit TRBD1. CDR1 and CDR2 (germline): SSHAT, FNYEAQ (reference sequence). The CDR3 runs 14 residues. CDR3 amino acids: CASSPVDRTETQYF. The CDR3, as DNA: TGTGCTAGCAGCCCGGTGGACAGGACAGAGACCCAGTACTTC.

The chain couples TRBV29-1 to TRBJ1-2, with D maybe TRBD1 (5 bases). This CDR3 region has 11 residues. Trimming pared 3 bases from V and 5 bases from J, leaving 7 bases between. Per germline, CDR1 SQVTM and CDR2 ANQGSEA. The CDR3 nucleotides read TGCAGCGTTGACAGGGTATATGGCTACACCTTC. Its protein is CSVDRVYGYTF.

The CDR3 region is CASRTGTGVVGELFF. CDR3 nucleotide sequence: TGTGCCAGCAGGACCGGGACAGGGGTTGTGGGGGAGCTGTTTTTT. The rearrangement uses TRBV6-6 and TRBJ2-2; 10 positions match TRBD1. The CDR3 length is 15 residues. In germline, CDR1 is MNHNY, CDR2 SVGAGI (reference sequence). The V segment lost 6 bases and the J segment 8 bases; nucleotides outside the gene matches: 9.

There are a few counts of this clone. This chain links TRBV6-5 with TRBJ2-7; D is possibly TRBD1 (5 bases). Trimming shortened V by 4 bases and J by 0 bases, and 10 bases separated the two germline ends. CDR1 MNHEY and CDR2 SVGAGI come from the germline V gene. This CDR3 is 14 amino acids long. The CDR3 DNA sequence: TGTGCCAGCAGTTGGGCAGGGATCTCCTACGAGCAGTACTTC. Translated: CASSWAGISYEQYF.

The sample holds one count of this clone. V and J are TRBV19 and TRBJ1-5; D ambiguous. The CDR3 has 14 amino acids. Germline CDR1 reads LNHDA; CDR2 reads SQIVND (reference sequence). Trimming shortened V by 6 bases and J by 0 bases, and 9 bases separated the two germline ends. The CDR3 here is CASRGSNSNQPQHF. Written as DNA, the CDR3 is TGTGCCAGTAGGGGGAGTAATAGCAATCAGCCCCAGCATTTT.

The V and J genes are TRBV5-1 and TRBJ2-7, with TRBD2 matching over 9 bases. This CDR3 comprises 13 residues. Trimming removed 6 bases from V and 7 bases from J; junction bases left unmatched: 8. CDR1 SGHRS and CDR2 YFSETQ come from the germline V gene. The DNA of the CDR3 is TGCGCCAGCAAGGCTAGCGGGAACTGGGAGCAGTACTTC. This codes for CASKASGNWEQYF.

A few counts support this clone. The chain links TRBV10-3 to TRBJ1-5; D is uncertain. Germline V gene data show CDR1 as ENHRY and CDR2 as SYGVKD. V was shortened by 3 bases and J by 0 bases, with 12 bases between the two germline ends. The length of the CDR3 is 16 residues. In DNA, the CDR3 is TGTGCCATCAGTGAATGGGCACCCGATAGCAATCAGCCCCAGCATTTT. It is translated as CAISEWAPDSNQPQHF.

The chain links TRBV5-1 to TRBJ1-6; D remains ambiguous. Germline V lookup: CDR1 SGHRS, CDR2 YFSETQ. This CDR3 has 14 residues. The V and J ends lost 6 bases and 10 bases respectively, with 17 bases between them. CDR3 sequence (DNA): TGCGCCAGCACCCCGGGAGGGTCGCGGTCACCCCTCCACTTT. Its translation: CASTPGGSRSPLHF.

J is TRBJ2-7 and V is TRBV7-6; TRBD2 aligns across 8 bases. V was pared by 1 base and J by 2 bases, with 7 bases of the junction left unmatched. Germline assignment: CDR1 SGHVS and CDR2 FNYEAQ. This CDR3 is 16 amino acids long. Here the CDR3 DNA reads TGTGCCAGCAGCTTAGGAGGCGGGAGGAGCGCCTACGAGCAGTACTTC. Its protein product is CASSLGGGRSAYEQYF. Full variable domain (missing parts from reference TRBV7-6 and TRBJ2-7): GAGVSQSPRYKVTKRGQDVALRCDPISGHVSLYWYRQALGQGPEFLTYFNYEAQQDKSGLPNDRFSAERPEGSISTLTIQRTEQRDSAMYRCASSLGGGRSAYEQYFGPGTRLTVT.

The rearrangement joins TRBV19 to TRBJ1-2, with 10 positions matching TRBD1. The germline V gene encodes CDR1 LNHDA and CDR2 SQIVND (reference sequence). The V and J ends lost 6 bases and 7 bases, in that order; junction bases with no gene match: 5. The CDR3 spans 13 residues. The CDR3 DNA sequence: TGTGCCAGTAGCCGACAGGGGGCGCGTGGCTACACCTTC. This codes for CASSRQGARGYTF.

The chain employs TRBV10-1 and TRBJ2-7; D perhaps matches TRBD1 (6 bases). V lost 7 bases to trimming and J lost 4 bases, with 14 bases between them. The CDR3 extends over 13 amino acids. In germline, CDR1 is WNHNN, CDR2 SYGVQD (reference sequence). The CDR3 protein is CASMGRGSYEQYF. The CDR3, as DNA: TGCGCCAGCATGGGCAGGGGCTCTTACGAGCAGTACTTC.

The genes are TRBV28 and TRBJ2-1; 7 bases fit TRBD2. CDR1 is MDHEN and CDR2 is SYDVKM in the germline V gene. The junction had 8 bases not matched to a gene; V was cut back by 6 bases and J by 3 bases. The CDR3 consists of 15 residues. The CDR3 DNA reads as TGTGCCAGCAGCTCCCTAGCGGATAACTACAATGAGCAGTTCTTC. Amino acid sequence: CASSSLADNYNEQFF. The whole variable domain, remainder taken from reference TRBV28 and TRBJ2-1, is DVKVTQSSRYLVKRTGEKVFLECVQDMDHENMFWYRQDPGLGLRLIYFSYDVKMKEKGDIPEGYSVSREKKERFSLILESASTNQTSMYLCASSSLADNYNEQFFGPGTRLTVL.

This rearrangement joins TRBV5-1 to TRBJ1-4; D remains ambiguous. The CDR3 contains 14 residues. V gave up 4 bases and J gave up 1 base, with 8 bases separating them. Germline CDR1 SGHRS, CDR2 YFSETQ. The CDR3 loop is CASSPVRTNEKLFF. Written as DNA, the CDR3 is TGCGCCAGCAGCCCGGTGCGAACTAATGAAAAACTGTTTTTT. Full variable domain (outside the CDR3, taken from reference TRBV5-1 and TRBJ1-4): KAGVTQTPRYLIKTRGQQVTLSCSPISGHRSVSWYQQTPGQGLQFLFEYFSETQRNKGNFPGRFSGRQFSNSRSEMNVSTLELGDSALYLCASSPVRTNEKLFFGSGTQLSVL.

This clone appeared a few times. The chain carries TRBV7-9 and TRBJ1-1, with D uncertain. CDR3 length equals 13 residues. Trimming took 4 bases from V and 0 from J, leaving 6 bases between them. Looked up from germline, CDR1 is SEHNR and CDR2 is FQNEAQ (reference sequence). The CDR3 loop is CASSSGLNTEAFF. The CDR3 DNA follows: TGTGCCAGCAGCTCGGGTTTGAACACTGAAGCTTTCTTT.

The chain combines TRBV28 with TRBJ1-1; 7 nucleotides align to TRBD1. Germline trimming cut 7 bases from V and 5 bases from J; bases unmatched to any gene: 10. This CDR3 has 14 residues. Germline CDR1 is MDHEN and CDR2 is SYDVKM. In DNA, the CDR3 is TGTGCCAGCACCCTGACAGGGAAGGGAACTGAAGCTTTCTTT. Amino acid sequence: CASTLTGKGTEAFF. Filled out from reference TRBV28 and TRBJ1-1, the complete variable domain reads DVKVTQSSRYLVKRTGEKVFLECVQDMDHENMFWYRQDPGLGLRLIYFSYDVKMKEKGDIPEGYSVSREKKERFSLILESASTNQTSMYLCASTLTGKGTEAFFGQGTRLTVV.

This rearrangement joins TRBV5-1 to TRBJ2-7; 13 bases match TRBD2. The CDR3 loop spans 16 amino acids. J gave up 5 bases and V 4 bases, and 9 bases lay outside the gene matches. The germline V gene encodes CDR1 SGHRS and CDR2 YFSETQ. CDR3 residues: CASSPLLAGGQNEQYF. The CDR3, as DNA: TGCGCCAGCAGCCCGTTACTAGCGGGAGGGCAGAACGAGCAGTACTTC. The entire variable domain, with the rest obtained from reference TRBV5-1 and TRBJ2-7, is as follows: KAGVTQTPRYLIKTRGQQVTLSCSPISGHRSVSWYQQTPGQGLQFLFEYFSETQRNKGNFPGRFSGRQFSNSRSEMNVSTLELGDSALYLCASSPLLAGGQNEQYFGPGTRLTVT.